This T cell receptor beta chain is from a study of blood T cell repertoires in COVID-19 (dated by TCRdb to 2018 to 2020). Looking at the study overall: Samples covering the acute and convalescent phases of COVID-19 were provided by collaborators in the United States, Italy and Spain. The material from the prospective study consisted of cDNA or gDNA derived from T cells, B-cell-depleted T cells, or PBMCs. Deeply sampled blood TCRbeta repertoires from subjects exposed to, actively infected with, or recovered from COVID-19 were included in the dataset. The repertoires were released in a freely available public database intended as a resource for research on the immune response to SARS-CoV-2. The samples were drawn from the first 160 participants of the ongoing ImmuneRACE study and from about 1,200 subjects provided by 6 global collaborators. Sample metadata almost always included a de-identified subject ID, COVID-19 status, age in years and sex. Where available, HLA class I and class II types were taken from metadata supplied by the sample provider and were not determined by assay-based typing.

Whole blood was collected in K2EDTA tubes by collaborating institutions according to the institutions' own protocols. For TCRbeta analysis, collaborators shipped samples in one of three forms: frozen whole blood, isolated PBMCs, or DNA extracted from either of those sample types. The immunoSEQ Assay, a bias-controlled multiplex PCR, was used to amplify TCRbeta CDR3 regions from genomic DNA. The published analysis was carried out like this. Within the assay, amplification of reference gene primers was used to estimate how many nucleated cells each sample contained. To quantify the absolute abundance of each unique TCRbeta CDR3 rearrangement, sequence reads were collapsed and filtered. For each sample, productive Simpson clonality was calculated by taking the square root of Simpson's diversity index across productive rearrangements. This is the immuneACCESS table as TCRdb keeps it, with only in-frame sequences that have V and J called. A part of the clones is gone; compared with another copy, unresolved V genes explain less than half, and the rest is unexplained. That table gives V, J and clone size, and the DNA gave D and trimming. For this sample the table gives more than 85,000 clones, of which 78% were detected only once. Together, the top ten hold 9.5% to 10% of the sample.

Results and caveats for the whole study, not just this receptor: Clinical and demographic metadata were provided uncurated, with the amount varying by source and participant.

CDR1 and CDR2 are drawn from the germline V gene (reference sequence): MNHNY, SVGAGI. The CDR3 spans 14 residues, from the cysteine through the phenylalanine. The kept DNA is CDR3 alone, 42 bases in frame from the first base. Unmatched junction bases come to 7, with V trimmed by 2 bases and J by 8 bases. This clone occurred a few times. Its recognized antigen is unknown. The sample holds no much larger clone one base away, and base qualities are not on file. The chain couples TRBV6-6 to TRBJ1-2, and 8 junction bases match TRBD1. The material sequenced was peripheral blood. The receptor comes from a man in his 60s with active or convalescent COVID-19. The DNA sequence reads TGTGCCAGCAGTTACCTAACAGGGGGATCGGGCTACACCTTC. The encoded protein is CASSYLTGGSGYTF.